This section outlines one T cell receptor (beta chain) sequence together with its context. Its antigen is unknown. This sample was taken from a study of identical twins. TCRdb re-derived calls from the 5' RACE reads in MiXCR, one entry per CDR3 protein. The data show 500,000 to 650,000 distinct CDR3 sequences, 7.1% seen once. Study observations and caveats: Twin-shared out-of-frame alpha sequences were enriched for low generation probability. Invariant MAIT and iNKT cells are populations that could partly confound zero-insertion analyses. It was out-of-frame TCR alpha sharing in monozygotic twins that models underestimated. Fewer insertions marked abundant cord blood beta clonotypes; young adult naive trended weakly, memory not at all.

The CDR3 runs 19 residues. The trim removed 3 bases at V and 0 bases at J, leaving 11 bases unmatched. Germline values: CDR1 SGHAT, CDR2 FQNNGV. The data were also submitted as part of a second study, on yellow fever vaccine responses in identical twins.

The chain links TRBV11-2 to TRBJ2-7; 13 bases line up with TRBD2. The clonotype originates from a woman under 30 in good health. The sequencing input was PBMCs. This chain's CDR3 is CASSFVGLAGVTSSYEQYF. CDR3 in DNA: TGTGCCAGCAGCTTTGTTGGACTAGCGGGAGTCACCAGCTCCTACGAGCAGTACTTC. The complete variable domain, with remaining parts taken from reference TRBV11-2 and TRBJ2-7, reads EAGVAQSPRYKIIEKRQSVAFWCNPISGHATLYWYQQILGQGPKLLIQFQNNGVVDDSQLPKDRFSAERLKGVDSTLKIQPAKLEDSAVYLCASSFVGLAGVTSSYEQYFGPGTRLTVT.